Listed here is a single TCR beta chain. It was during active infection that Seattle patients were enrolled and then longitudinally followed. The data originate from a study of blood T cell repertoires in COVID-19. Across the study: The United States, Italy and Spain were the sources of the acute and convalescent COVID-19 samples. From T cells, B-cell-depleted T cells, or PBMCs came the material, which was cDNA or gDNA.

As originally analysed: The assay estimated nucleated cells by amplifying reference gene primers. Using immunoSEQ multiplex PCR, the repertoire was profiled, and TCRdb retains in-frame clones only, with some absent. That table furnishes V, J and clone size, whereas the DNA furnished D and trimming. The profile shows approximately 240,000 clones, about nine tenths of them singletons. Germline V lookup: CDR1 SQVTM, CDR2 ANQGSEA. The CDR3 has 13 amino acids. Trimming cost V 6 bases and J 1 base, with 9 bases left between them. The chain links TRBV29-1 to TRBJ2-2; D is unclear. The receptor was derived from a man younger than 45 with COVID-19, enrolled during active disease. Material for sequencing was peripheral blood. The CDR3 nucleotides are TGCAGCGTCCTCTCAGGGAACACCGGGGAGCTGTTTTTT. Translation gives CSVLSGNTGELFF.